What follows describes a single T cell receptor (beta chain). PCR used 60 Vbeta primers and 13 Jbeta primers. Generated by immunoSEQ multiplex PCR, the TCRdb table keeps only in-frame clones and is missing some. The data contain 170,000 or so clones, roughly three quarters of them singletons. Germline CDR1 is SGHTA and CDR2 is FQGNSA. CDR3 length equals 15 residues. With 3 bases removed from V and 7 bases from J, the gap between germline ends came to 16 bases. These data are taken from a study of cytomegalovirus exposure and HLA in healthy donors. The chain joins TRBV7-2 to TRBJ2-1; possibly TRBD2 for D (5 bases). The receptor's source is a woman between 50 and 59 years old in good health and CMV-seropositive. Material for sequencing was PBMCs. The CDR3 sequence is CASSLGFGPGNEQFF. The CDR3 DNA reads TGTGCCAGCAGCTTGGGGTTTGGGCCGGGGAATGAGCAGTTCTTC.